This T cell receptor beta chain came from a study of cytomegalovirus exposure and HLA in healthy donors. Use of 60 Vbeta and 13 Jbeta primers characterized the PCR. Original processing notes: In a later analysis, roughly 11 million of 75 million to 90 million unique beta chains occurred in at least two donors. Sequencing was performed with immunoSEQ multiplex PCR; in TCRdb, only in-frame clones are kept and a portion is missing. That table supplies the V and J calls and clone size; D and trimming were determined from the DNA. In the table there are around 150,000 clones, roughly 75% of which are singletons. Comments on this clone: Its cognate antigen is unknown.

Overall study results and limits: There were reportedly fewer N-insertions in an Asian-associated ancestry cluster than the roughly 680-donor mean, in a later analysis. In vitro testing confirmed three CMV-associated chains as specific for CMV antigens.

Healthy bone marrow donors formed the donor group. Germline assignment: CDR1 SGDLS and CDR2 YYNGEE. This CDR3 region has 18 residues. With 2 bases clipped from V and 2 bases from J, the junction kept 15 bases outside the gene matches. Sequencing input: PBMCs. The chain couples TRBV9 to TRBJ2-5; 7 bases are shared with TRBD1. This receptor was obtained from a young man in good health and CMV-seronegative. CDR3 amino acids: CASSVSGQNTVGQETQYF. CDR3 coding DNA: TGTGCCAGCAGCGTCTCGGGACAGAACACAGTCGGTCAAGAGACCCAGTACTTC.